The 18 T cell receptor beta chains given below trace back to one sample, sequenced in a study of T cell changes during pregnancy in multiple sclerosis. Data came from immunoSEQ multiplex PCR; TCRdb stores just in-frame clones and leaves some out. Counted here are about 110,000 clones, about nine tenths occurring once; the ten biggest clones make up more than 0.65%. This specimen consisted of peripheral blood, obtained in the third trimester of pregnancy. Receptors originate from a female donor in good health, enrolled as a control in a pregnancy study.

The chain has TRBV7-9 and TRBJ2-3; maybe TRBD2 (5 bases). The V end was cut by 5 bases, the J end by 5 bases, with 11 bases between. Germline V gene lookup returns CDR1 SEHNR and CDR2 FQNEAQ (reference sequence). The CDR3 totals 13 residues. The CDR3: CASSITSQDTQYF. Here the CDR3 DNA reads TGTGCCAGCAGCATCACTAGTCAAGATACGCAGTATTTT.

The chain is built from TRBV9 and TRBJ1-4; 7 bases align to TRBD1. This CDR3 spans 15 amino acids. The germline V gene has CDR1 SGDLS and CDR2 YYNGEE. The V and J ends lost 2 bases and 5 bases, in that order; junction bases with no gene match: 6. In DNA, the CDR3 is TGTGCCAGCAGCGTTAGTTGGACAGGAAATGAAAAACTGTTTTTT. This gives the protein CASSVSWTGNEKLFF.

The chain links TRBV11-1 to TRBJ2-1; TRBD2 matches at 8 bases. The CDR3 length is 18 residues. Per the germline V gene, CDR1 is SGHAT and CDR2 is FQDESV (reference sequence). V was pared by 1 base and J by 4 bases, with 12 bases of the junction left unmatched. CDR3 in amino acids: CASSLEGGAGVSYNEQFF. In nucleotides, the CDR3 is TGTGCCAGCAGCTTAGAGGGTGGAGCGGGGGTTTCTTACAATGAGCAGTTCTTC.

The rearrangement uses TRBV30 and TRBJ2-7; D gene ambiguous. V shed 7 bases and J shed 2 bases, with 15 bases lying between them. The CDR3 is 13 residues long. Looked up from germline, CDR1 is GTSNPN and CDR2 is SVGIG (reference sequence). This chain's CDR3 is CASRPPGAYEQYF. CDR3 nucleotide sequence: TGTGCCTCCAGACCGCCCGGAGCCTACGAGCAGTACTTC.

The genes are TRBV11-2 and TRBJ2-7, with TRBD1 identical over 8 bases. This CDR3 comprises 13 residues. Per germline, CDR1 SGHAT and CDR2 FQNNGV. The ends lost 1 base at V and 6 bases at J; junction bases unmatched: 2. The chain's CDR3 is CASSLGTGSEQYF. The CDR3 DNA follows: TGTGCCAGCAGCTTAGGGACAGGGAGCGAGCAGTACTTC.

This rearrangement joins TRBV10-3 to TRBJ1-3; D unclear. V was trimmed by 6 bases and J by 4 bases, leaving 10 bases between them. The CDR3 has 13 residues. Germline assignment: CDR1 ENHRY and CDR2 SYGVKD. In DNA form, the CDR3 reads TGTGCCATCAGCATTGCCGAGGGAAACACCATATATTTT. Translation: CAISIAEGNTIYF.

The chain links TRBV7-2 to TRBJ2-3, with no clear D. The CDR3 is 14 residues long. Germline V gene data show CDR1 as SGHTA and CDR2 as FQGNSA. V was shortened by 1 base and J by 0 bases, with 5 bases between the two germline ends. As DNA, the CDR3 is TGTGCCAGCAGCTTAGTGAGTAGCACAGATACGCAGTATTTT. Translated: CASSLVSSTDTQYF.

The V and J genes are TRBV9 and TRBJ1-6, with TRBD1 identical over 10 bases. The V gene's germline CDR1 is SGDLS and CDR2 YYNGEE. The CDR3 totals 15 residues. After removal of 0 bases from V and 10 bases from J, the junction contained 4 bases not matched to a gene. CDR3: CASSVGQGARSPLHF. CDR3 nucleotides: TGTGCCAGCAGCGTAGGACAGGGGGCCCGCTCACCCCTCCACTTT. Filled out from reference TRBV9 and TRBJ1-6, the complete variable domain reads DSGVTQTPKHLITATGQRVTLRCSPRSGDLSVYWYQQSLDQGLQFLIQYYNGEERAKGNILERFSAQQFPDLHSELNLSSLELGDSALYFCASSVGQGARSPLHFGNGTRLTVT.

The chain links TRBV6-1 to TRBJ2-7, with 8 bases fitting TRBD1. CDR1 and CDR2 (germline): MNHNS, SASEGT. The CDR3 loop spans 14 amino acids. V was pared by 6 bases and J by 5 bases, with 9 bases of the junction left unmatched. Here the CDR3 reads CASSLTGVLDEQYF. The CDR3 DNA follows: TGTGCCAGCAGCCTGACAGGGGTCCTCGACGAGCAGTACTTC.

This rearrangement joins TRBV7-3 to TRBJ2-3; 8 positions agree with TRBD2. In germline, CDR1 is SGHTA, CDR2 FQGTGA. Trimming at V came to 5 bases and at J to 5 bases, leaving 9 bases not matched to a gene. The CDR3 extends over 15 amino acids. The CDR3 reads CASSGSGTIGDTQYF. CDR3 sequence (DNA): TGTGCCAGCAGCGGTAGCGGGACTATTGGAGATACGCAGTATTTT.

V is TRBV30 and J is TRBJ1-4; 12 positions match TRBD1. The CDR3 totals 17 residues. The germline V gene encodes CDR1 GTSNPN and CDR2 SVGIG (reference sequence). The V gene end was trimmed by 2 bases and the J gene end by 3 bases; junction bases not matched to a gene: 7. CDR3 DNA: TGTGCCTGGAGTCGGGACAGGGGGCGCAGAGCTAATGAAAAACTGTTTTTT. This translates into CAWSRDRGRRANEKLFF.

The rearrangement joins TRBV6-5 to TRBJ2-2, with a possible D match to TRBD2 (5 bases). This CDR3 spans 15 amino acids. V was pared by 6 bases and J by 1 base, with 12 bases between. Germline assignment: CDR1 MNHEY and CDR2 SVGAGI. CDR3 protein: CASSPPGWNTGELFF. The CDR3 DNA reads as TGTGCCAGCAGCCCGCCGGGGTGGAACACCGGGGAGCTGTTTTTT.

The rearrangement joins TRBV9 to TRBJ2-3; TRBD1 is a possible D gene (5 bases). Germline V gene data show CDR1 as SGDLS and CDR2 as YYNGEE. This CDR3 has 16 residues. Trimming took 4 bases from V and 3 from J, leaving 18 bases between them. DNA of the CDR3: TGTGCCAGCAGCTCGAAACAGGCCCAAAGAACAGATACGCAGTATTTT. Amino acids: CASSSKQAQRTDTQYF.

The chain is built from TRBV27 and TRBJ1-1; 7 bases align to TRBD1. Germline loops: CDR1 MNHEY, CDR2 SMNVEV (reference sequence). V lost 4 bases to trimming and J lost 0 bases; unmatched junction nucleotides: 2. CDR3 length: 14 amino acids. CDR3 region: CASSWTGMNTEAFF. The CDR3 bases are TGTGCCAGCAGTTGGACAGGAATGAACACTGAAGCTTTCTTT.

The chain carries TRBV29-1 and TRBJ2-3; 8 nucleotides line up with TRBD1. V shed 6 bases, J shed 6 bases, and the junction held 8 bases outside the gene matches. Germline values: CDR1 SQVTM, CDR2 ANQGSEA. The CDR3 runs 13 residues. The CDR3 bases are TGCAGCGTGACAGGGGTTTTAAGTGATACGCAGTATTTT. Encoded protein: CSVTGVLSDTQYF.

This chain uses TRBV6-1 with TRBJ2-7; a possible D gene is TRBD1 (6 bases). The CDR3 length is 14 residues. Germline V gene lookup returns CDR1 MNHNS and CDR2 SASEGT. The germline V and J ends were trimmed by 4 bases and 3 bases, with 13 bases remaining between them. CDR3 protein: CASSVGTRSYEQYF. As DNA, the CDR3 is TGTGCCAGCAGTGTCGGGACAAGGAGCTACGAGCAGTACTTC.

CDR3 amino acids: CASSSYVDRGYEQYF. The CDR3 nucleotides read TGCGCCAGCAGCTCCTACGTGGACAGGGGTTACGAGCAGTACTTC. This rearrangement joins TRBV5-1 to TRBJ2-7; TRBD1 matches at 9 bases. J was trimmed by 4 bases and V by 3 bases; bases with no gene match: 8. The germline gives CDR1 SGHRS, CDR2 YFSETQ. CDR3 size: 15 residues.

The chain combines TRBV18 with TRBJ2-1, with a tentative D call TRBD2 (5 bases). Per germline, CDR1 KGHSH and CDR2 LQKENI. The CDR3 covers 12 residues. V dropped 3 bases and J dropped 6 bases, with 6 bases sitting between them. CDR3 nucleotide sequence: TGTGCCAGCTCACCGGACTCCAATGAGCAGTTCTTC. This translates into CASSPDSNEQFF.